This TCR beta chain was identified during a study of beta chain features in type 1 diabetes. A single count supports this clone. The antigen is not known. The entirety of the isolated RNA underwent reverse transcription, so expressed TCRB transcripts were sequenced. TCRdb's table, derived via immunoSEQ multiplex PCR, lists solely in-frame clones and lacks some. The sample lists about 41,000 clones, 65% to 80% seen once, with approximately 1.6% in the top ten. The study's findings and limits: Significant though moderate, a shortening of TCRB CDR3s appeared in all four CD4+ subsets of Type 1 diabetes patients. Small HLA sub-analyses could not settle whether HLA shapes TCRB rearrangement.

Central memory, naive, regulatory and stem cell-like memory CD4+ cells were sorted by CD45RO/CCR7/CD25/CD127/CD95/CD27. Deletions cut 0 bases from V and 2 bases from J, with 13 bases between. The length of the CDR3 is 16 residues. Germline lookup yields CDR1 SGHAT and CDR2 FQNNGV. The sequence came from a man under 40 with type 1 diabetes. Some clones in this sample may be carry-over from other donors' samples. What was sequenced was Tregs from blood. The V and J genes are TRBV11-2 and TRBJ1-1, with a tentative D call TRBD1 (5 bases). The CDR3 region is CASSLEMGRKNTEAFF. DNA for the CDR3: TGTGCCAGCAGCTTAGAAATGGGGCGCAAAAACACTGAAGCTTTCTTT.